One and the same sample provided the 20 T cell receptor beta chains below, sequenced in a study of CD8 T cells in ankylosing spondylitis. From the 5' RACE reads, TCRdb called clonotypes with MiXCR, one entry per CDR3 protein. Of 150,000 or so distinct CDR3 sequences listed, more than 9% are singletons. The sequencing sample was made of blood, either unsorted or a sorted T cell fraction (not recorded which). The receptors were sampled from a male donor with ankylosing spondylitis or in good health (not recorded which).

This sequence joins TRBV9 and TRBJ2-1, with 12 bases lining up with TRBD2. Looked up from germline, CDR1 is SGDLS and CDR2 is YYNGEE. J lost 4 bases, V lost 3 bases, and 5 bases had no gene match. The CDR3 is 16 residues long. DNA of the CDR3: TGTGCCAGCAGCGGGCCACTAGCGGGGGGATACAATGAGCAGTTCTTC. This encodes CASSGPLAGGYNEQFF.

In its sample, this clonotype was seen many times. The chain has TRBV6-5 and TRBJ1-6; TRBD1 is a possible D gene (6 bases). Deletions cut 6 bases from V and 10 bases from J, with 10 bases between. The CDR3 consists of 12 residues. Germline CDR1 reads MNHEY; CDR2 reads SVGAGI. DNA for the CDR3: TGTGCCAGCAGGGGACAAGTCTCACCCCTCCACTTT. Its translation: CASRGQVSPLHF.

This clonotype appeared a few times. The chain carries TRBV5-1 and TRBJ2-3; TRBD2 matches at 10 bases. Germline-derived CDR1 and CDR2 are SGHRS and YFSETQ. This CDR3 has 13 residues. V shed 7 bases, J shed 6 bases, and the junction held 5 bases outside the gene matches. Here the CDR3 reads CASGKAGGDTQYF. The CDR3 DNA reads as TGCGCCAGCGGAAAAGCGGGAGGGGATACGCAGTATTTT.

Ten or more counts support this clonotype. The chain uses TRBV5-1 and TRBJ1-1; no definite D call. From germline, CDR1 is SGHRS and CDR2 YFSETQ. There are 14 residues in the CDR3. Trimming shortened V by 5 bases and J by 0 bases, and 11 bases separated the two germline ends. CDR3 sequence reads: CASSSNTLNTEAFF. CDR3 bases: TGCGCCAGCAGTTCTAACACCCTGAACACTGAAGCTTTCTTT.

This clonotype was detected ten times or more. This rearrangement joins TRBV5-5 to TRBJ2-7; D gene uncertain. Germline assignment: CDR1 SGHKS and CDR2 YYEKEE (reference sequence). Trimming took off 1 base at V and 5 bases at J, with 7 bases between the two ends. The CDR3 is made up of 12 amino acids. The CDR3 DNA is TGTGCCAGCAGCTTGACTTCCCACGAGCAGTACTTC. Its protein is CASSLTSHEQYF.

This clonotype was detected ten times or more. This chain connects TRBV12-5 to TRBJ1-1, with TRBD1 as a possible D gene (6 bases). Germline V gives CDR1 LGHNT, CDR2 FRNRAP. V was cut by 5 bases and J by 3 bases, with 13 bases left in between. The CDR3 is 14 residues long. Here the CDR3 DNA reads TGTGCTAGTGGTCCGGGACAAGGGTACACTGAAGCTTTCTTT. This gives the protein CASGPGQGYTEAFF. The full variable domain, rest sourced from reference TRBV12-5 and TRBJ1-1, is DARVTQTPRHKVTEMGQEVTMRCQPILGHNTVFWYRQTMMQGLELLAYFRNRAPLDDSGMPKDRFSAEMPDATLATLKIQPSEPRDSAVYFCASGPGQGYTEAFFGQGTRLTVV.

The chain couples TRBV21-1 to TRBJ2-1; the table names TRBD2, a call not compared with the DNA. TRBV21-1 is shown as a pseudogene. This CDR3 has 16 amino acids. The CDR3 region is CASTSTRQTSYNEQFF. The CDR3 DNA follows: TGTGCCAGCACCTCGACTAGACAGACCTCCTACAATGAGCAGTTCTTC.

The chain employs TRBV5-1 and TRBJ2-3; 9 bases are a match to TRBD2. The CDR3 is made up of 17 amino acids. V was pared by 0 bases and J by 1 base, with 6 bases of the junction left unmatched. Germline CDR1 is SGHRS and CDR2 is YFSETQ. This CDR3 is CASSLGLAGAGTDTQYF. Written as DNA, the CDR3 is TGCGCCAGCAGCTTGGGGTTAGCGGGAGCGGGCACAGATACGCAGTATTTT.

The gene calls are TRBV4-2 and TRBJ1-1; weak D call: TRBD1 (6 bases). The germline V gene has CDR1 LGHNA and CDR2 YNFKEQ. Trimming pared 0 bases from V and 1 base from J, leaving 15 bases between. The CDR3 spans 17 residues. CDR3 region: CASSQDIYRTENTEAFF. The CDR3 DNA follows: TGTGCCAGCAGCCAAGATATATACAGGACAGAGAACACTGAAGCTTTCTTT.

The gene calls are TRBV7-8 and TRBJ1-5, with TRBD1 matching 7 bases. This CDR3 has 17 residues. V was clipped by 5 bases and J by 4 bases; unmatched bases: 14. Germline lookup yields CDR1 SGHVS and CDR2 FQNEAQ. The CDR3 nucleotides are TGTGCCAGCAGCCCGAGTCGTCGGGGACAGCCAAATCAGCCCCAGCATTTT. It specifies CASSPSRRGQPNQPQHF.

This clonotype was observed many times. This chain connects TRBV20-1 to TRBJ1-5; maybe TRBD1 (5 bases). The germline V and J ends were trimmed by 3 bases and 0 bases, with 9 bases remaining between them. This CDR3 is 14 amino acids long. Germline CDR1 and CDR2: DFQATT and SNEGSKA (reference sequence). The CDR3 is CSASLGDSNQPQHF. In DNA form, the CDR3 reads TGCAGTGCTAGTCTAGGGGATAGCAATCAGCCCCAGCATTTT.

This clonotype has at least ten counts. V and J are TRBV5-1 and TRBJ2-7; 7 nucleotides agree with TRBD2. CDR1 is SGHRS, CDR2 YFSETQ, per germline. V trimming: 7 bases; J trimming: 6 bases; junction bases outside the gene matches: 19. The CDR3 extends over 16 amino acids. CDR3 bases: TGCGCCAGCGCCCTCGAAAAAGGACTAGGGGCGCCCGAGCAGTACTTC. It is translated as CASALEKGLGAPEQYF.

This clonotype was seen ten or more times. The chain is built from TRBV5-1 and TRBJ2-1; the match to TRBD2 covers 10 bases. The CDR3 contains 15 residues. Germline loops: CDR1 SGHRS, CDR2 YFSETQ. V lost 2 bases and J lost 9; bases outside the gene matches: 8. CDR3 DNA: TGCGCCAGCAGCTTCGGCCTAGCGGGAGAGGGTGAGCAGTTCTTC. It codes for CASSFGLAGEGEQFF.

V and J are TRBV7-8 and TRBJ2-5, with 7 positions matching TRBD1. The germline CDR1 and CDR2 sequences are SGHVS and FQNEAQ. The CDR3 runs 12 residues. V lost 5 bases and J lost 9; bases outside the gene matches: 6. CDR3 in amino acids: CASSGTVGAQYF. The CDR3 DNA follows: TGTGCCAGCAGCGGGACAGTTGGGGCCCAGTACTTC.

The rearrangement joins TRBV7-9 to TRBJ2-1; the match to TRBD1 covers 9 bases. J gave up 10 bases and V 5 bases, and 9 bases lay outside the gene matches. This CDR3 has 14 residues. The germline V gene has CDR1 SEHNR and CDR2 FQNEAQ (reference sequence). The CDR3 nucleotides read TGTGCCAGCAGCAACCGGGACAGGGACGAGGAGCAGTTCTTC. Its protein is CASSNRDRDEEQFF.

This clonotype was detected ten times or more. The CDR3 region has the DNA TGTGCCAGCAGTTTAGGGCTAGCTGAGGCGAACACCGGGGAGCTGTTTTTT. Amino acids: CASSLGLAEANTGELFF. The J gene is TRBJ2-2, the V gene TRBV28; TRBD2 is a possible D gene (5 bases). The CDR3 runs 17 residues. CDR1 is MDHEN and CDR2 is SYDVKM in the germline V gene. Trimming removed 2 bases from V and 0 bases from J, with 13 bases in between.

This clonotype showed up many times. The rearrangement uses TRBV28 and TRBJ2-5; unclear D gene. Trimming left V 7 bases short and J 3 bases short, with 18 bases between. The CDR3 has 15 residues. Per germline, CDR1 MDHEN and CDR2 SYDVKM. The CDR3 spells CASTTERGGEETQYF. The CDR3 coding sequence is TGTGCCAGCACCACTGAACGTGGTGGAGAAGAGACCCAGTACTTC.

This clonotype was seen many times. This chain uses TRBV20-1 with TRBJ2-3; the D gene is possibly TRBD1 (6 bases). The CDR3 runs 16 residues. V was shortened by 0 bases and J by 0 bases, with 13 bases between the two germline ends. CDR1 and CDR2 (germline): DFQATT, SNEGSKA (reference sequence). The CDR3 nucleotides read TGCAGTGCTAGAGATTTAAGGGGGATGAGCACAGATACGCAGTATTTT. Amino acids: CSARDLRGMSTDTQYF.

This clonotype occurred many times. The rearrangement uses TRBV2 and TRBJ2-7; TRBD1 agrees at 7 bases. The junction had 12 bases not matched to a gene; V was cut back by 7 bases and J by 6 bases. CDR1 and CDR2 from the germline V gene are SNHLY and FYNNEI. CDR3 length equals 14 residues. The CDR3 here is CASTSYRGPGEQYF. The DNA for the CDR3 is TGTGCCAGCACCTCTTACAGGGGACCGGGCGAGCAGTACTTC.

This clonotype was seen just once. The rearrangement uses TRBV7-2 and TRBJ2-5; TRBD1 aligns across 8 bases. The CDR3 length is 13 residues. V shed 3 bases and J 4 bases; nucleotides not matched to a gene: 1. CDR1 and CDR2 from the germline V gene are SGHTA and FQGNSA. Written as DNA, the CDR3 is TGTGCCAGCAGCTTCACAGGGGGAGAGACCCAGTACTTC. Its translation: CASSFTGGETQYF.